This T cell receptor (beta chain) came from a study of blood T cell repertoires in COVID-19. Study in general: The United States, Italy and Spain supplied acute and convalescent COVID-19 samples. T cells, B-cell-depleted T cells, or PBMCs supplied cDNA or gDNA.

In the original processing: Using reference gene primer amplification, nucleated cell counts were estimated. TCRdb's copy holds only in-frame clones and misses some; the assay was immunoSEQ multiplex PCR. V and J calls and clone size are copied from that table; D and trimming were computed from the DNA. The data show some 250,000 clones, roughly 86% seen once. CDR3 length equals 13 residues. V was cut by 0 bases and J by 9 bases, with 12 bases left in between. CDR1 SGHDT and CDR2 YYEEEE come from the germline V gene. Source material: peripheral blood. This rearrangement joins TRBV5-6 to TRBJ1-1; D call uncertain. The origin of this receptor is a human donor in a cohort sampled during active COVID-19. CDR3 region: CASSLDAFGKAFF. The CDR3 nucleotides are TGTGCCAGCAGCTTGGATGCTTTCGGTAAAGCTTTCTTT.